The T cell receptor (beta chain) under discussion was sequenced for a study of shared clonotypes between healthy human individuals. Broader study findings: Generation of non-shared clonotypes was less probable than generation of clonotypes shared by all four donors.

The CD4+ fraction was divided into a CD45RA+ naive subset and a CD45RA-negative memory subset. There are 8 residues in the CDR3. The germline CDR1 and CDR2 sequences are MDHEN and SYDVKM. Authors' processing steps: Junction-only immunoSEQ sequences carried no quality scores, so filtering differed. Assay: immunoSEQ multiplex PCR; the TCRdb copy retains only in-frame clones and omits some. Clonal size and the V and J genes are those of that table, whereas D and trimming came from the DNA. The repertoire includes millions of clones, 85% to 95% of them detected once, and about 0.39% sits in the top ten. For this clone: The antigen is undetermined.

V is TRBV28 and J is TRBJ2-1; D gene uncertain. This sequence originates from a man aged 18 to 29 in good health. Some clones in this sample may be carry-over from other donors' samples. Sequencing was performed on naive CD4+ T cells from PBMCs. Subset denoted: CD45RA+ positively selected. CDR3 loop: CAVNEQFF. In DNA form, the CDR3 reads TGTGCTGTAAATGAGCAGTTCTTC.